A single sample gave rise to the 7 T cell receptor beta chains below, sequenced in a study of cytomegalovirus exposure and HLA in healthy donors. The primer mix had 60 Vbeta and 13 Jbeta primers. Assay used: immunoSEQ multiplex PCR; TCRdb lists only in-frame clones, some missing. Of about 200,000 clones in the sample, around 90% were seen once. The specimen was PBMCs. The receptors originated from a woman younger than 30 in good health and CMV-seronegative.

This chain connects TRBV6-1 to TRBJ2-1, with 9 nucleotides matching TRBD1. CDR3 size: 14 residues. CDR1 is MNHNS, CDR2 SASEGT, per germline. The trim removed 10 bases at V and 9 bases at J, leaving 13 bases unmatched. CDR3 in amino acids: CATHRGQGVTEQFF. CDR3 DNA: TGTGCCACCCACAGGGGGCAAGGAGTTACTGAGCAGTTCTTC.

The CDR3 bases are TGTGCCAGCACTCTAAGGTCGGACAGGCGGGGCACAGATACGCAGTATTTT. Translating it yields CASTLRSDRRGTDTQYF. J is TRBJ2-3 and V is TRBV27, with 7 bases that match TRBD1. The CDR3 has 17 residues. Trimming took 7 bases from V and 1 from J; bases not matched to a gene: 14. Germline CDR1 and CDR2: MNHEY and SMNVEV (reference sequence).

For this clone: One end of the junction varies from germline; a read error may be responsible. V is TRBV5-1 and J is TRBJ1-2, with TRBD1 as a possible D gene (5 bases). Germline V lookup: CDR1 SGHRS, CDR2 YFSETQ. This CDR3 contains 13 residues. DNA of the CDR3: TGCGCCAGCAGCGAAGTAGTTACAGGCGTGGTAGGCTTC. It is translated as CASSEVVTGVVGF.

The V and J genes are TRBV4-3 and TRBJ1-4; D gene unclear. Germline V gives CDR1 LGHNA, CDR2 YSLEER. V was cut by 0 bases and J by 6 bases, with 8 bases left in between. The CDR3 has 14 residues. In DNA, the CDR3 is TGCGCCAGCAGCCAAGAAAACGGGGATGAAAAACTGTTTTTT. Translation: CASSQENGDEKLFF.

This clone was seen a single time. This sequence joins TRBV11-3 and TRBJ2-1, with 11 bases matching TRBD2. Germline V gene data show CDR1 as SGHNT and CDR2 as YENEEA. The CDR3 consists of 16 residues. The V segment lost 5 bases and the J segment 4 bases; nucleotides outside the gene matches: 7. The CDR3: CASSPLAGGRYNEQFF. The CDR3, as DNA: TGTGCCAGCAGCCCGTTAGCGGGAGGGCGGTACAATGAGCAGTTCTTC.

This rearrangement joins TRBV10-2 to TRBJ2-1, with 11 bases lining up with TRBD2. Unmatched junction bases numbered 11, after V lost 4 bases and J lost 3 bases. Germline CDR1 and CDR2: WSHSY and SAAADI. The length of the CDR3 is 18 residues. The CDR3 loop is CASSVVTSGVVGYNEQFF. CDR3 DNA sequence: TGCGCCAGCAGTGTGGTGACTAGCGGGGTAGTAGGCTACAATGAGCAGTTCTTC.

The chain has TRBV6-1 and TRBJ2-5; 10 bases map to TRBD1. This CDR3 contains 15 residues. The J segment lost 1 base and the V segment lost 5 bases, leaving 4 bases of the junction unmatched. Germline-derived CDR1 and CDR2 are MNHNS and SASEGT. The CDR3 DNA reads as TGTGCCAGCAGTTGGACAGGGGGTTTCCAAGAGACCCAGTACTTC. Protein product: CASSWTGGFQETQYF.